The 2 T cell receptor beta chains listed next were all sequenced from one sample in a study of blood T cell repertoires in COVID-19 (dated by TCRdb to about 2020). The method was the immunoSEQ multiplex PCR assay. Here the immuneACCESS table is served through TCRdb, limited to in-frame sequences with V and J called. Missing clones are a known gap in these copies; in checked studies unresolved V genes cover under half, and the rest lacks a known reason. The sample data list around 250,000 clones, and about 87% of these were observed just once. The ten largest clones represent over 8.5% of the sample. Sequencing used peripheral blood. These receptors were taken from a human donor in a cohort sampled during active COVID-19.

The chain has TRBV10-3 and TRBJ1-5; a possible D gene is TRBD1 (5 bases). Trimming pared 2 bases from V and 1 base from J, leaving 9 bases between. Per germline, CDR1 ENHRY and CDR2 SYGVKD. This CDR3 has 15 amino acids. The CDR3 nucleotides read TGTGCCATCAGTGAGGGGGGGTTAAGCAATCAGCCCCAGCATTTT. This encodes CAISEGGLSNQPQHF.

The genes are TRBV28 and TRBJ2-3, with D uncertain. Germline CDR1 MDHEN, CDR2 SYDVKM. V lost 3 bases to trimming and J lost 7 bases, with 8 bases between them. CDR3 size: 12 residues. CDR3 sequence (DNA): TGTGCCAGCAGTTTGTCAAGCCATACGCAGTATTTT. Protein: CASSLSSHTQYF.